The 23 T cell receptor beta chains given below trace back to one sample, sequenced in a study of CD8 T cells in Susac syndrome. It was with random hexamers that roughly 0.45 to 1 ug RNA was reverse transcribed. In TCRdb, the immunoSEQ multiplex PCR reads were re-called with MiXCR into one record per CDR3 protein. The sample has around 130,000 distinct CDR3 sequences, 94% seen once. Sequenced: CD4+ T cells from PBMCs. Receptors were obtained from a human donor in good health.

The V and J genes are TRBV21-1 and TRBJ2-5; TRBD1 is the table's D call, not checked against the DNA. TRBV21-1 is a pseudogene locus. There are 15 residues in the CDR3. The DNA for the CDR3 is TGTGCCGGGAGACCCGGGACAGGGAGCCGGGAGACCCAGTACTTC. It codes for CAGRPGTGSRETQYF.

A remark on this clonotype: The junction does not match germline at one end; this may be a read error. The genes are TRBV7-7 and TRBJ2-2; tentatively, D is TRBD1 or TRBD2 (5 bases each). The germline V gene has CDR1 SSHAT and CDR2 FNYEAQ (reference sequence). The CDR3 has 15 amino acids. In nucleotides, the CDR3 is TGTGCTAGCAGCCCCTACGAGGGGAGCACCGGGGAGCTGTTTTTT. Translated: CASSPYEGSTGELFF.

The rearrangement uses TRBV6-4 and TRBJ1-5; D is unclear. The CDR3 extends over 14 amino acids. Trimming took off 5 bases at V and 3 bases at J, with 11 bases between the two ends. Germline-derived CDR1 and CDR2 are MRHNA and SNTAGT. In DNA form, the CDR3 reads TGTGCCAGCAGTCAGAGTCGTTCCAATCAGCCCCAGCATTTT. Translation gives CASSQSRSNQPQHF.

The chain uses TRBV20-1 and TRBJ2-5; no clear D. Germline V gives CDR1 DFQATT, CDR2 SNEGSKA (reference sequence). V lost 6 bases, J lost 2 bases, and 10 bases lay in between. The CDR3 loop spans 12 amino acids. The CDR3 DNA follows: TGCAGTGCCATGGCACTTCAAGAGACCCAGTACTTC. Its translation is CSAMALQETQYF.

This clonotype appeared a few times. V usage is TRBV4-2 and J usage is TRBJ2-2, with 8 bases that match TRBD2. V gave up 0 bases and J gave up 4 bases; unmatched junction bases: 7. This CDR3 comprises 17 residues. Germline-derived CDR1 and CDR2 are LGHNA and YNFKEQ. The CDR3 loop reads CASSQDLREGGTGELFF. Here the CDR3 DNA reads TGTGCCAGCAGCCAAGATTTACGGGAGGGGGGCACCGGGGAGCTGTTTTTT.

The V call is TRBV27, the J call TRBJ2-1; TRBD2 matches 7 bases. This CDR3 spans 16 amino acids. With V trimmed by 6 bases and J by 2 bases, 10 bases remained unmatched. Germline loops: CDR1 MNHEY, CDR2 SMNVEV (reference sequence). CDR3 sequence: CASRMKAGSTYNEQFF. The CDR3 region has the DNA TGTGCCAGCAGAATGAAAGCGGGATCAACCTACAATGAGCAGTTCTTC.

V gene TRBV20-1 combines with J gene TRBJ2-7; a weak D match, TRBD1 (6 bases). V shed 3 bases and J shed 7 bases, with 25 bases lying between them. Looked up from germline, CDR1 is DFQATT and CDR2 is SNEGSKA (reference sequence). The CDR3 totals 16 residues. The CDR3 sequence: CSARRLSRGPWVEQYF. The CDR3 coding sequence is TGCAGTGCTAGGAGACTTAGCAGGGGCCCCTGGGTTGAGCAGTACTTC.

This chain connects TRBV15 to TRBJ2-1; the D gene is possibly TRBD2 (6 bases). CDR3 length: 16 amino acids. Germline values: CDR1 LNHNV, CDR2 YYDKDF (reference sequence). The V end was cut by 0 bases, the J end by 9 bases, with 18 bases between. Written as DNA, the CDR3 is TGTGCCACCAGCAGAGATCTGGGGGGAACCCTAAGTGAGCAGTTCTTC. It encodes CATSRDLGGTLSEQFF.

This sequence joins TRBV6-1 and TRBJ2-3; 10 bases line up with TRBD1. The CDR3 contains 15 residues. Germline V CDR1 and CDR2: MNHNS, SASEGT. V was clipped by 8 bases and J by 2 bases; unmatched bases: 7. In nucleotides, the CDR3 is TGTGCCAGCCTAAACGGACAGGGGGACACAGATACGCAGTATTTT. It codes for CASLNGQGDTDTQYF.

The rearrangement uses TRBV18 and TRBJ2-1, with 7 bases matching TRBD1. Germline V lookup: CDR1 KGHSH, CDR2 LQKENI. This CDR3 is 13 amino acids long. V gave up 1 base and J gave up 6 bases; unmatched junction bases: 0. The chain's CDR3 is CASSPQGANEQFF. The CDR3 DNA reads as TGTGCCAGCTCACCACAGGGGGCCAATGAGCAGTTCTTC.

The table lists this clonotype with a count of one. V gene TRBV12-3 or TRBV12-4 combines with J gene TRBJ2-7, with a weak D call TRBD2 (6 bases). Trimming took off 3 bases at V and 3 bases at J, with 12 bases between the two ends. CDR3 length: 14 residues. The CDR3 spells CASSLGRGHYEQYF. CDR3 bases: TGTGCCAGCAGTTTGGGGCGGGGCCACTACGAGCAGTACTTC.

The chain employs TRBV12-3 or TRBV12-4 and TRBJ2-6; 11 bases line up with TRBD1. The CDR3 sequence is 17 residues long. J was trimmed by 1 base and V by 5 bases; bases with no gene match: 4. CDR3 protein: CASSRTGGISGANVLTF. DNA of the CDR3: TGTGCCAGCAGTCGGACAGGGGGCATATCTGGGGCCAACGTCCTGACTTTC.

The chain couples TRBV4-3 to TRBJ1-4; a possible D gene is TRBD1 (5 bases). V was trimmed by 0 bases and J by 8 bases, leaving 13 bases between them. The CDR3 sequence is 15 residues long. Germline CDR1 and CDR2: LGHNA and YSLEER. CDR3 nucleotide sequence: TGCGCCAGCAGCCAAGATAGAAGGGGTAAAGAAAAACTGTTTTTT. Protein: CASSQDRRGKEKLFF.

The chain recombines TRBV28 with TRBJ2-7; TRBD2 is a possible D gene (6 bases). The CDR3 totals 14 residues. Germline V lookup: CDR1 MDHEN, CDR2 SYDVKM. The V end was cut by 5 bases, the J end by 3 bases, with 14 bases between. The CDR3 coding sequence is TGTGCCAGCAGTCCCCCGACGGGAGACTACGAGCAGTACTTC. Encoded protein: CASSPPTGDYEQYF.

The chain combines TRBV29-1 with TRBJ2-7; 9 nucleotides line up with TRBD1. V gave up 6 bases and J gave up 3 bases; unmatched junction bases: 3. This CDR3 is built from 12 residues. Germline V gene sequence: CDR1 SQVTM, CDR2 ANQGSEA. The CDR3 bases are TGCAGCGTCTCGGGACAGGGCTACGAGCAGTACTTC. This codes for CSVSGQGYEQYF.

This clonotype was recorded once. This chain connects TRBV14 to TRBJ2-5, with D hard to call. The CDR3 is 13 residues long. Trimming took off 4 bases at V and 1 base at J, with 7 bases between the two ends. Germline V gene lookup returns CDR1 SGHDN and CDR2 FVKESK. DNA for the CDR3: TGTGCCAGCAGCCCCCGAGTCCAAGAGACCCAGTACTTC. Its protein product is CASSPRVQETQYF.

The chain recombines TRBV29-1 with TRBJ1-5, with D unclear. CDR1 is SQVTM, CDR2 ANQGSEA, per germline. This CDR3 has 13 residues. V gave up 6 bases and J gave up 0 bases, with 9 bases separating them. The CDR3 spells CSVAENSNQPQHF. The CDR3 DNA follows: TGCAGCGTGGCAGAGAATAGCAATCAGCCCCAGCATTTT. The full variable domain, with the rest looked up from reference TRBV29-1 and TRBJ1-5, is SAVISQKPSRDICQRGTSLTIQCQVDSQVTMMFWYRQQPGQSLTLIATANQGSEATYESGFVIDKFPISRPNLTFSTLTVSNMSPEDSSIYLCSVAENSNQPQHFGDGTRLSIL.

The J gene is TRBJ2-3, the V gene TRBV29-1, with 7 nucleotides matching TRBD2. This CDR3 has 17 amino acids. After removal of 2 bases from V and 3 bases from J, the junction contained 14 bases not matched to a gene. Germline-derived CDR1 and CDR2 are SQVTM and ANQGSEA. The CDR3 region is CSVEPGGRGWITDTQYF. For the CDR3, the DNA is TGCAGCGTTGAACCGGGGGGTCGGGGGTGGATAACAGATACGCAGTATTTT.

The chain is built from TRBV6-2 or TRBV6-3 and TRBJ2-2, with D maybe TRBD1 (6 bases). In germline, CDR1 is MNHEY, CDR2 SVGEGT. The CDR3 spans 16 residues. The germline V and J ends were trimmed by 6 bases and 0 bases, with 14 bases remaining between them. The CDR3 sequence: CASRRGGRPNTGELFF. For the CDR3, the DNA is TGTGCCAGCAGGAGAGGGGGACGGCCGAACACCGGGGAGCTGTTTTTT.

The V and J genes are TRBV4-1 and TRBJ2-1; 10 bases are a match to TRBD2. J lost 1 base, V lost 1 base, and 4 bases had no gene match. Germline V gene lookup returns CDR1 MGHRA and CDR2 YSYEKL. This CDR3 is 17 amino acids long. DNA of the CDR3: TGCGCCAGCAGCCAAGGTACTAGCGGGATTTCCTACAATGAGCAGTTCTTC. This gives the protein CASSQGTSGISYNEQFF.

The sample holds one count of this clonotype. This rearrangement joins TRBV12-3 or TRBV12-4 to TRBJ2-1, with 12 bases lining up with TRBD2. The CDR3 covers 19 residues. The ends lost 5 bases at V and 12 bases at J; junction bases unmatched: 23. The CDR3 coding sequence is TGTGCCAGCAGTCCTGGGACAGTCCTAGCGGGAGGGCCTCAAAGGAGGCAGTTCTTC. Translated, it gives CASSPGTVLAGGPQRRQFF.

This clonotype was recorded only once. CDR3: CAISEFGQGMVTGELFF. CDR3 sequence (DNA): TGTGCCATCAGTGAGTTCGGACAGGGGATGGTCACCGGGGAGCTGTTTTTT. V is TRBV10-3 and J is TRBJ2-2, with 9 bases aligning to TRBD1. The ends lost 1 base at V and 4 bases at J; junction bases unmatched: 7. The germline V gene has CDR1 ENHRY and CDR2 SYGVKD. The CDR3 has 17 amino acids.

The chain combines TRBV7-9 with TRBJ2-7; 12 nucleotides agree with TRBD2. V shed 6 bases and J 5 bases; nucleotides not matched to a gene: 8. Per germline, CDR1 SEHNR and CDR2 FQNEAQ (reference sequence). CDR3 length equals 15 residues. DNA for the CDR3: TGTGCCAGCAGGGCGACTAGCGGGAGTTTCGACGAGCAGTACTTC. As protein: CASRATSGSFDEQYF.